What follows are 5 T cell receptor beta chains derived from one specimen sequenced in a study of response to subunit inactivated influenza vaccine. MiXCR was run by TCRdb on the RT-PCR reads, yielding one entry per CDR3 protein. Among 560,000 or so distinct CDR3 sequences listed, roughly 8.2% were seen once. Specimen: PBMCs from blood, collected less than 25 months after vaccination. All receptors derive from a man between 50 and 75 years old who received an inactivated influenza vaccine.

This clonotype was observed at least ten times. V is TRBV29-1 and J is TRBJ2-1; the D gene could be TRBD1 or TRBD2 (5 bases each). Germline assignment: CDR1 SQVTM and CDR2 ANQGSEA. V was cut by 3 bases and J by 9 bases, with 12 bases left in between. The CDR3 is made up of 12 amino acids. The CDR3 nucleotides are TGCAGCGTTGATGAGGGGCTAGGTGAGCAGTTCTTC. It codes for CSVDEGLGEQFF.

The DNA of the CDR3 is TGCAGTGCTTCCCGCCGGGGACCCGGGCAGTACTTC. It is translated as CSASRRGPGQYF. The chain uses TRBV20-1 and TRBJ2-7; D possibly uses TRBD1 or TRBD2 (5 bases each). This CDR3 region has 12 residues. Germline CDR1 and CDR2: DFQATT and SNEGSKA (reference sequence). V gave up 5 bases and J gave up 9 bases, with 17 bases separating them.

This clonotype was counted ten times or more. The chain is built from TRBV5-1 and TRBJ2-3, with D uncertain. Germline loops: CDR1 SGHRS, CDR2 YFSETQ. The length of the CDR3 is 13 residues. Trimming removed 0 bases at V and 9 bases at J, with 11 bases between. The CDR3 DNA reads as TGCGCCAGCAGCTTGGGGGCAGGTGGCACGCAGTATTTT. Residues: CASSLGAGGTQYF.

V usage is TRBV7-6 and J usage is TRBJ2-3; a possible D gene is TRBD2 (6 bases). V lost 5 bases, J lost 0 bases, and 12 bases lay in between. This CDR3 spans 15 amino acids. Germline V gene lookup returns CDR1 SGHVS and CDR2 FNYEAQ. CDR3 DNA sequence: TGTGCCAGCAGCAAGCTAGCGCAAAGCACAGATACGCAGTATTTT. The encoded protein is CASSKLAQSTDTQYF.

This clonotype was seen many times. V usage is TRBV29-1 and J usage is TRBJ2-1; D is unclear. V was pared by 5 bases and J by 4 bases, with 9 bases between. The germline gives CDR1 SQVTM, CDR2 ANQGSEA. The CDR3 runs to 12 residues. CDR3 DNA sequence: TGCAGCGTTTCACAGTTATACAATGAGCAGTTCTTC. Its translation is CSVSQLYNEQFF.